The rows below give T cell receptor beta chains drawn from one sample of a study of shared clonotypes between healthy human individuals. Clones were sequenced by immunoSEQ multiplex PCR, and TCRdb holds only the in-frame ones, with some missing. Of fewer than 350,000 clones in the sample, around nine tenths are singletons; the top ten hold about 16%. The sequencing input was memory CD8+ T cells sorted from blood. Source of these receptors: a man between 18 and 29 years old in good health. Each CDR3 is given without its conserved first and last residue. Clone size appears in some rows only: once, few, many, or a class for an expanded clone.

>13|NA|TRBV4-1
ASSQDLGQTYEQY
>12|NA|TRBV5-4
ASSLGQGGETQY
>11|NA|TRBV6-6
ASSGDGSYEQY
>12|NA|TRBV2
ASRPGTQGDTQY
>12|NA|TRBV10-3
AISERGVLYEQY
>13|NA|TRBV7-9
ASSSDDSNTGELF
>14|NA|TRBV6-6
ASSYLAGAGDQPQH
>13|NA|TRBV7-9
ASSPTGDWRNEQF
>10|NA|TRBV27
ASSDRVTEAF
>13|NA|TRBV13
ASSPLGANTGELF
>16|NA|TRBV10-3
AISESVGDRRLGYGYT
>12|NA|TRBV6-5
ASRRTESSYEQY
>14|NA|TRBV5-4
ASSSLAEGVYNEQF
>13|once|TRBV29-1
SVEDPRGSNQPQH
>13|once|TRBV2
ASSGQGAGANVLT
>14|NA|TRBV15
ATSRESGSLSETQY
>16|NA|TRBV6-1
ASSERGQQGISNQPQH
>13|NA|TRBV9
ASSLGRSLNTEAF
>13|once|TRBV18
ASSPAVGNSYEQY
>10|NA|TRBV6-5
ASSSGSGELF
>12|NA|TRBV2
ASSDGLKSYEQY
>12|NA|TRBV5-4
ASSFFAGTGEQY
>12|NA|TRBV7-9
ASSLAGPKFIYT